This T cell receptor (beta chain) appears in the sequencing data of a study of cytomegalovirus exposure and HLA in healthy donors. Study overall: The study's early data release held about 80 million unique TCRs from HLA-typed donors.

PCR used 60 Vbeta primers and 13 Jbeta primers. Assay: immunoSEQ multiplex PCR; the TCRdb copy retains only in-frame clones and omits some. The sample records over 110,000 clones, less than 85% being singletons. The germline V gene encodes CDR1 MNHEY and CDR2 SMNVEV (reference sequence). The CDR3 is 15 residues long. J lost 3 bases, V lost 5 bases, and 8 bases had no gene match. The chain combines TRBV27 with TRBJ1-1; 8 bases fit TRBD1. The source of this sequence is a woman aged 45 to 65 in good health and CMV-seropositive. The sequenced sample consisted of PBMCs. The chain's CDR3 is CASSLRQGPYTEAFF. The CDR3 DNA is TGTGCCAGCAGTCTTCGACAGGGGCCTTACACTGAAGCTTTCTTT.